This TCR beta chain was recovered during a study of T cells after yellow fever vaccination. Background on the study: In the case of low-cell-number fractions, SMART-Seq v4 Ultra Low Input was used for preparation.

V lost 4 bases and J lost 9, with 13 bases in between. The germline CDR1 and CDR2 sequences are SGHDN and FVKESK. The CDR3 runs 13 residues. This clonotype has just a few counts. Study results and limitations: Weaker in magnitude, the secondary response showed a faster peak on day 5 versus 15. Subsequent booster samples again held most clones from primary vaccination (nearly 98% CD4, about 90% CD8). At day 0, almost all vaccine-responding clonotypes escaped detection in the sorted memory subsets.

Via MiXCR, TCRdb re-called the 5' RACE reads, giving one row per CDR3 protein. Altogether 25,000 to 30,000 distinct CDR3 sequences are present, 5.5% to 8% being singletons, with the ten largest covering approximately 25%. The material was PBMCs, either bulk or a sorted T-cell subset (CD4+, CD8+, memory, or dextramer-sorted; not recorded which), obtained on the day of the yellow fever booster vaccination. V usage is TRBV14 and J usage is TRBJ2-1; D tentatively reads TRBD1 or TRBD2 (7 bases each). This clonotype was sampled from a young man who received the YFV17D yellow fever vaccine. This chain's CDR3 is CASSPGGVFEQFF. Here the CDR3 DNA reads TGTGCCAGCAGCCCAGGGGGGGTCTTTGAGCAGTTCTTC. Supplemented by reference TRBV14 and TRBJ2-1, the full variable domain reads EAGVTQFPSHSVIEKGQTVTLRCDPISGHDNLYWYRRVMGKEIKFLLHFVKESKQDESGMPNNRFLAERTGGTYSTLKVQPAELEDSGVYFCASSPGGVFEQFFGPGTRLTVL.